Listed below are T cell receptor beta chains from one sample, sequenced in a study of cytotoxic CD8 clonotypes in ibrutinib-treated CLL. Using immunoSEQ multiplex PCR, the repertoire was profiled, and TCRdb retains in-frame clones only, with some absent. Of approximately 120,000 clones listed, 50% to 65% are singletons. The material was PBMCs, obtained after 24 months of ibrutinib treatment. Every receptor here comes from a human donor with chronic lymphocytic leukemia. Both conserved end residues are part of each CDR3. Each record gives: J gene, D gene, V gene, clone size, CDR3 DNA, CDR3 protein. The D gene is left open where the match is weak. A clone size is listed for some rows: how often the clone was seen (once, few, many), or a class if it is expanded.

>TRBJ2-1|NA|TRBV5-1|few
TGCGCCAGCAGCTTGGCCGGGGGGCTTAGCAATGAGCAGTTCTTC
CASSLAGGLSNEQFF
>TRBJ1-6|NA|TRBV28|NA
TGTGCCAGCAGTCTGGTTGGGGACCGTGATTCACCCCTCCACTTT
CASSLVGDRDSPLHF
>TRBJ2-1|NA|TRBV18|NA
TGTGCCAGCTCACCACCGGAAGCGACCTACATCCTTGAGCAGTTCTTC
CASSPPEATYILEQFF
>TRBJ2-5|NA|TRBV20-1|NA
TGCAGTGCTTGGCGGACAGAGACCCAGTACTTC
CSAWRTETQYF
>TRBJ2-6|NA|TRBV21-1|NA
TGTGCCAGCAGCAAATGGCGACAGGGGCTAACGGGGGCCAACGTCCTGACTTTC
CASSKWRQGLTGANVLTF
>TRBJ2-7|NA|TRBV6-1|few
TGTGCCAGCAGTGAGACAGTGGCCGAGCAGTACTTC
CASSETVAEQYF
>TRBJ1-2|NA|TRBV2|NA
TGTGCCAGCAGGGAGAGGACTACTAACTATGGCTACACCTTC
CASRERTTNYGYTF
>TRBJ2-1|NA|TRBV29-1|NA
TGCAGCGTTGAATCGGGGCGTAGGGGATCCCTAATGGGCAATGAGCAGTTCTTC
CSVESGRRGSLMGNEQFF
>TRBJ2-2|NA|TRBV30|NA
TGTGCCAGTAGTTGGGGGGCCGGGGAGCTGTTTTTT
CASSWGAGELFF
>TRBJ1-2|NA|TRBV6-1|NA
TGTGCCAGCAGTGCCAAGCACGGGGATTTCTATGGCTACACCTTC
CASSAKHGDFYGYTF
>TRBJ2-7|NA|TRBV7-6|NA
TGTGCCAGCAGCAATGCGAACGAGCAGTACTTC
CASSNANEQYF
>TRBJ2-2|TRBD1|TRBV29-1|NA
TGCAGCGTTCAGCGCCCGGGACAGGGTGCGTTTTCGGTCACCGGGGAGCTGTTTTTT
CSVQRPGQGAFSVTGELFF
>TRBJ1-2|NA|TRBV5-1|NA
TGCGCCAGCAGGGACACCGACTCTAACTATGGCTACACCTTC
CASRDTDSNYGYTF
>TRBJ1-1|NA|TRBV2|few
TGTGCCAGCAGTCGGGTGAACACTGAAGCTTTCTTT
CASSRVNTEAFF
>TRBJ1-2|TRBD1|TRBV6-1|NA
TGTGCCAGCAGTGGGGACAGGGGGGGGTCAGGCGGCTACACCTTC
CASSGDRGGSGGYTF
>TRBJ2-3|TRBD2|TRBV29-1|NA
TGCAGCGTTGAAAGGCGGCTAGCGGGGAACACAGATACGCAGTATTTT
CSVERRLAGNTDTQYF
>TRBJ2-1|TRBD2|TRBV6-6|NA
TGTGCCAGCAGCAAACTAGCGGGGGGAGGTGATGAGCAGTTCTTC
CASSKLAGGGDEQFF
>TRBJ2-7|NA|TRBV30|few
TGTGCCATGATTGTAGTGGCCGAGCAGTACTTC
CAMIVVAEQYF
>TRBJ2-2|TRBD1|TRBV11-3|NA
TGTGCCAGCACCACGGGACAGGGGGTGACCGGGGAGCTGTTTTTT
CASTTGQGVTGELFF
>TRBJ2-3|NA|TRBV30|few
TGTGCCTGGAGTGTCGACACAGATACGCAGTATTTT
CAWSVDTDTQYF
>TRBJ2-3|NA|TRBV6-5|NA
TGTGCCAGCAGTTCATCGACTGCAGATACGCAGTATTTT
CASSSSTADTQYF
>TRBJ2-5|NA|TRBV10-1|NA
TGCGCCAGCAATCAACCCGGCCAAGAGACCCAGTACTTC
CASNQPGQETQYF
>TRBJ2-5|TRBD2|TRBV19|NA
TGTGCCAGTAGTCCCCTAGCGGGGGCGGGGGAGACCCAGTACTTC
CASSPLAGAGETQYF